These T cell receptor beta chains were read from a single sample in a study of blood T cell repertoires in COVID-19. TCRdb keeps only in-frame clones here, not all; method: immunoSEQ multiplex PCR. Among 250,000 to 300,000 clones listed, more than 70% were seen once. Sequencing input: PBMCs or T cells enriched from blood (not recorded which). These receptors all stem from a woman aged 55-70 years in a cohort exposed to, infected with or recovered from COVID-19 (not recorded which). CDR3s include the opening cysteine and the closing phenylalanine or tryptophan. Fields, in order: J gene, V gene, clone size, D gene, CDR3 protein, CDR3 DNA. D genes are given only for firm matches. Some rows have no size entry. The others give once, few or many, or a class for an expanded clone.

>TRBJ1-4|TRBV7-2|.|.
CASSPNSGATNEKLFF
TGTGCCAGCAGCCCAAACTCGGGAGCAACTAATGAAAAACTGTTTTTT
>TRBJ2-1|TRBV11-2|.|TRBD1
CASSLVGTGKFF
TGTGCCAGCAGCTTGGTAGGGACAGGGAAGTTCTTC
>TRBJ2-7|TRBV24-1|.|TRBD2
CATSPASGSSYEQYF
TGTGCCACCTCCCCCGCTAGCGGGAGCTCCTACGAGCAGTACTTC
>TRBJ1-1|TRBV19|.|.
CASSYGRVATEAFF
TGTGCCAGTAGTTATGGCAGGGTGGCCACTGAAGCTTTCTTT
>TRBJ2-1|TRBV27|.|TRBD2
CASMIRTSGSNEQFF
TGTGCCAGCATGATTCGGACTAGCGGGAGCAATGAGCAGTTCTTC
>TRBJ2-7|TRBV13|.|.
CASSGMNYEQYF
TGTGCCAGCTCAGGGATGAACTACGAGCAGTACTTC
>TRBJ2-7|TRBV11-2|.|.
CASSLDLTGRNTYEQYF
TGTGCCAGCAGCTTAGATTTGACAGGAAGAAACACCTACGAGCAGTACTTC
>TRBJ1-3|TRBV5-6|few|.
CASLKSSGSGNTIYF
TGTGCCAGCCTAAAGTCGTCAGGCTCTGGAAACACCATATATTTT
>TRBJ2-7|TRBV7-9|.|TRBD1
CASSLRDRWGEQYF
TGTGCCAGCAGCCTGCGGGACAGGTGGGGCGAGCAGTACTTC
>TRBJ1-4|TRBV28|.|TRBD1
CASSLPGQVEKLFF
TGTGCCAGCAGTTTACCCGGACAGGTCGAAAAACTGTTTTTT
>TRBJ2-2|TRBV5-6|.|.
CASRGTRSGELFF
TGTGCCAGCAGGGGAACTAGGTCCGGGGAGCTGTTTTTT
>TRBJ2-7|TRBV27|.|TRBD2
CASSSLASGRGHEQYF
TGTGCCAGCAGTTCCCTGGCTAGCGGGAGAGGTCACGAGCAGTACTTC
>TRBJ1-4|TRBV5-1|.|.
CASSFYRSGEKLFF
TGCGCCAGCAGCTTCTACAGGTCCGGAGAAAAACTGTTTTTT
>TRBJ2-7|TRBV19|.|.
CASSIAAGSYEQYF
TGTGCCAGTAGTATAGCCGCAGGTTCCTACGAGCAGTACTTC
>TRBJ2-5|TRBV5-4|.|TRBD1
CASSRGTGEETQYF
TGTGCCAGCAGCAGAGGGACAGGGGAAGAGACCCAGTACTTC
>TRBJ2-5|TRBV24-1|.|.
CATSAGIQETQYF
TGTGCCACCAGTGCGGGTATCCAAGAGACCCAGTACTTC
>TRBJ2-6|TRBV19|.|TRBD1
CASRTGSGANVLTF
TGTGCCAGTAGGACAGGGTCTGGGGCCAACGTCCTGACTTTC
>TRBJ1-4|TRBV30|once|.
CAWRNPSEKLFF
TGTGCCTGGAGGAACCCGAGTGAAAAACTGTTTTTT
>TRBJ1-2|TRBV28|.|.
CASRDTGNPGYTF
TGTGCCAGCAGGGATACAGGGAATCCTGGCTACACCTTC
>TRBJ2-5|TRBV5-4|.|TRBD2
CASSPESGRAETQYF
TGTGCCAGCAGCCCCGAAAGCGGGAGGGCAGAGACCCAGTACTTC
>TRBJ2-7|TRBV28|.|TRBD1
CASSPRQGAYEQYF
TGTGCCAGCAGCCCCAGACAGGGGGCCTACGAGCAGTACTTC
>TRBJ1-1|TRBV4-1|.|.
CASSQSPGLNTEAFF
TGCGCCAGCAGCCAAAGCCCAGGGTTGAACACTGAAGCTTTCTTT
>TRBJ1-6|TRBV19|.|TRBD1
CATTRDSRNSPLHF
TGTGCCACCACCCGGGACAGCCGCAATTCACCCCTCCACTTT
>TRBJ1-2|TRBV9|.|.
CASSVGIGGVNYGYTF
TGTGCCAGCAGCGTAGGGATAGGGGGAGTTAACTATGGCTACACCTTC
>TRBJ2-7|TRBV15|.|TRBD2
CATSVSGSILSEQYF
TGTGCCACCAGCGTTAGCGGGAGTATCCTCTCCGAGCAGTACTTC
>TRBJ2-7|TRBV18|.|.
CASSRQSYEQYF
TGTGCCAGCTCACGGCAGTCCTACGAGCAGTACTTC
>TRBJ2-5|TRBV13|.|.
CASSPRTAQQETQYF
TGTGCCAGCAGCCCGCGGACAGCCCAGCAAGAGACCCAGTACTTC
>TRBJ2-5|TRBV10-2|.|.
CASSEAQPETQYF
TGCGCCAGCAGTGAGGCGCAACCAGAGACCCAGTACTTC
>TRBJ2-1|TRBV19|once|.
CASSGDNEQFF
TGTGCCAGTAGTGGAGACAATGAGCAGTTCTTC
>TRBJ1-2|TRBV12-3/TRBV12-4|.|.
CASSYKQGRGYTF
TGTGCCAGCAGTTATAAACAGGGAAGGGGCTACACCTTC
>TRBJ2-5|TRBV10-1|.|TRBD1
CASSGTGGKGSQETQYF
TGCGCCAGCAGTGGGACAGGGGGCAAAGGGAGCCAAGAGACCCAGTACTTC
>TRBJ2-7|TRBV14|.|.
CASSHILYSYEQYF
TGTGCCAGCAGCCATATTCTTTACTCCTACGAGCAGTACTTC
>TRBJ2-7|TRBV7-2|.|TRBD1
CASSFRDRGLNEQYF
TGTGCCAGCAGCTTTAGGGACAGGGGGCTTAACGAGCAGTACTTC
>TRBJ2-1|TRBV9|.|TRBD2
CASSVGLAGGEQFF
TGTGCCAGCAGCGTAGGTCTAGCGGGAGGTGAGCAGTTCTTC
>TRBJ1-4|TRBV3-1/TRBV3-2|once|TRBD1
CASSQRTGRTEKLFF
TGTGCCAGCAGCCAAAGGACAGGGAGAACTGAAAAACTGTTTTTT
>TRBJ2-5|TRBV7-9|.|TRBD2
CASSWTSFETQYF
TGTGCCAGCAGCTGGACTAGTTTTGAGACCCAGTACTTC
>TRBJ1-4|TRBV5-1|.|TRBD1
CASSATGAATNEKLFF
TGCGCCAGCAGCGCAACAGGGGCCGCAACTAATGAAAAACTGTTTTTT
>TRBJ2-4|TRBV9|.|.
CASSHAGAFALAKNIQYF
TGTGCCAGCAGCCACGCTGGAGCATTCGCACTAGCCAAAAACATTCAGTACTTC
>TRBJ2-1|TRBV28|.|.
CASSLQVNEQFF
TGTGCCAGCAGTTTACAGGTGAATGAGCAGTTCTTC
>TRBJ1-1|TRBV27|.|TRBD1
CASKGEGAKTEAFF
TGTGCCAGCAAGGGAGAGGGGGCAAAAACTGAAGCTTTCTTT
>TRBJ2-1|TRBV6-6|few|TRBD2
CASSRDSGASYNEQFF
TGTGCCAGCAGTCGAGATAGCGGGGCTTCCTACAATGAGCAGTTCTTC
>TRBJ2-1|TRBV5-1|.|.
CASRAVSGRYNEQFF
TGCGCCAGCAGGGCCGTATCAGGCCGGTACAATGAGCAGTTCTTC
>TRBJ2-1|TRBV19|.|.
CASSDSGGRGYEQFF
TGTGCCAGTAGTGACTCCGGGGGGCGAGGGTATGAGCAGTTCTTC
>TRBJ2-1|TRBV5-4|.|TRBD2
CASSWTSGSSYNEQFF
TGTGCCAGCAGCTGGACTAGCGGGAGCTCCTACAATGAGCAGTTCTTC
>TRBJ2-3|TRBV28|.|TRBD1
CASSFFPRGLDTQYF
TGTGCCAGCAGTTTTTTCCCCAGGGGGCTAGATACGCAGTATTTT
>TRBJ2-3|TRBV28|.|TRBD2
CASSPALAGAGDTQYF
TGTGCCAGCAGCCCCGCACTAGCGGGAGCTGGAGATACGCAGTATTTT
>TRBJ1-1|TRBV30|.|.
CAWTYNTEAFF
TGTGCCTGGACGTATAACACTGAAGCTTTCTTT
>TRBJ2-7|TRBV6-5|.|.
CASRGDKSYEQYF
TGTGCCAGCCGGGGGGACAAGTCCTACGAGCAGTACTTC
>TRBJ2-1|TRBV2|.|TRBD2
CASSEGVGRVNEQFF
TGTGCCAGCAGTGAAGGTGTCGGGAGGGTAAATGAGCAGTTCTTC
>TRBJ2-1|TRBV11-2|few|.
CASSLYGGRHNEQFF
TGTGCCAGCAGCTTATATGGGGGCCGGCACAATGAGCAGTTCTTC
>TRBJ2-7|TRBV4-1|.|TRBD2
CASRPTSGYEQYF
TGCGCCAGCAGACCGACTAGCGGCTACGAGCAGTACTTC
>TRBJ2-1|TRBV5-1|once|TRBD2
CASSLGGGRAGNEQFF
TGCGCCAGCAGCCTCGGTGGCGGGAGGGCCGGCAATGAGCAGTTCTTC